The entry that follows covers one T cell receptor beta chain sequence. The target antigen is unknown. It was across several immunoSEQ plates that each subset's genomic DNA was evenly split. This table comes from immunoSEQ multiplex PCR, and its TCRdb copy is limited to in-frame clones, with some not included. The sample has around 2.1 million clones, 90% to 96% seen once. In germline, CDR1 is SQVTM, CDR2 ANQGSEA. The CDR3 totals 11 residues. Trimming cost V 4 bases and J 8 bases, with 9 bases left between them. The data originate from a study of shared clonotypes between healthy human individuals. Broader study findings: Larger estimated richness was generally seen in naive subsets than in memory subsets. Sampling covered blood only; tissue repertoires likely differ.

What was sequenced was naive CD4+ T cells sorted from blood. Subset noted: CD45RA+ positively selected. The origin of this receptor is a young man in good health. This rearrangement joins TRBV29-1 to TRBJ2-1; no definite D call. CDR3 region: CSVGLWDEQFF. The CDR3 DNA follows: TGCAGCGTTGGATTATGGGATGAGCAGTTCTTC.